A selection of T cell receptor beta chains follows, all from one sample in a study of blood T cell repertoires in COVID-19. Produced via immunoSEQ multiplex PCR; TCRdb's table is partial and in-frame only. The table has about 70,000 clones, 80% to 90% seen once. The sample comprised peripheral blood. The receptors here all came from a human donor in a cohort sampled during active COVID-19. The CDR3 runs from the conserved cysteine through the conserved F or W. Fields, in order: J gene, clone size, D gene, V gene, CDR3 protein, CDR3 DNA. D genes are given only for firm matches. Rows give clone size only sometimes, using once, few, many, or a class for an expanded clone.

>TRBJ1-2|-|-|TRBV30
CAWAGGGGYTF
TGTGCCTGGGCTGGAGGCGGGGGCTACACCTTC
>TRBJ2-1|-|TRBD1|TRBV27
CASSQGAGGTGRTYNEQFF
TGTGCCAGCAGTCAGGGTGCAGGGGGCACAGGAAGAACCTACAATGAGCAGTTCTTC
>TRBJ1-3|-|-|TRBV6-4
CASTTPYVVGNTIYF
TGTGCCAGCACCACTCCGTACGTAGTCGGAAACACCATATATTTT
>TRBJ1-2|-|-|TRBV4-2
CASSLKTSYGYTF
TGTGCCAGCAGCCTCAAAACAAGCTATGGCTACACCTTC
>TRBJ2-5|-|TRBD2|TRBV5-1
CASSYSPGGTQYF
TGCGCCAGCAGCTATTCCCCGGGGGGGACCCAGTACTTC
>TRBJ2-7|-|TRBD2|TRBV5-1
CASSTTSGGQYF
TGCGCCAGCAGCACCACTAGCGGGGGGCAGTACTTC
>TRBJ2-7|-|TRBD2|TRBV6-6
CASSYGDYPYEQYF
TGTGCCAGCAGTTACGGGGACTACCCCTACGAGCAGTACTTC
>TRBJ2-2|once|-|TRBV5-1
CASSPGGTNTGELFF
TGCGCCAGCAGCCCGGGGGGCACGAACACCGGGGAGCTGTTTTTT
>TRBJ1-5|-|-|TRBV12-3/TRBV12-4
CASSAGSGQPQHF
TGTGCCAGCAGTGCGGGGTCGGGTCAGCCCCAGCATTTT
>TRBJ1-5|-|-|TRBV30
CAWSARGRGDNQPQHF
TGTGCCTGGAGTGCCCGGGGGAGGGGGGACAATCAGCCCCAGCATTTT
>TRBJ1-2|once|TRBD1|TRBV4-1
CASSQEDRGYYGYTF
TGCGCCAGCAGCCAAGAGGACAGGGGGTACTATGGCTACACCTTC
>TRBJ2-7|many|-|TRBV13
CASSLRSGSYEQYF
TGTGCCAGCAGCTTAAGGAGCGGCTCCTACGAGCAGTACTTC
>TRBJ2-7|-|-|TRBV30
CAWSVATTLTYEQYF
TGTGCCTGGAGTGTGGCCACCACCTTAACCTACGAGCAGTACTTC
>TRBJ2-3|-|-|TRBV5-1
CASSLATGLLPTDTQYF
TGCGCCAGCAGCTTGGCCACTGGTTTACTTCCCACAGATACGCAGTATTTT
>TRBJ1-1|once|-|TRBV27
CASRGYGMNTEAFF
TGTGCCAGCCGGGGGTACGGAATGAACACTGAAGCTTTCTTT
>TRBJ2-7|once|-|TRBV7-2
CASSSPSRSYEQYF
TGTGCCAGCAGCTCCCCTAGCAGGTCCTACGAGCAGTACTTC
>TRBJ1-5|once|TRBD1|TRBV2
CASDRGPSYHSNQPQHF
TGTGCCAGCGACAGGGGGCCCTCCTATCATAGCAATCAGCCCCAGCATTTT
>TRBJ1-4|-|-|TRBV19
CASSIGRDSWAREKLFF
TGTGCCAGTAGTATAGGTCGGGACTCCTGGGCGAGAGAAAAACTGTTTTTT
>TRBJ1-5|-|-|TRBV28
CASSPTGDQPQHF
TGTGCCAGCAGCCCCACGGGAGATCAGCCCCAGCATTTT
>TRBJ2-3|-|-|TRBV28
CASILGGTDTQYF
TGTGCCAGCATCCTCGGGGGCACAGATACGCAGTATTTT
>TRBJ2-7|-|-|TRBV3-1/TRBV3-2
CASSQSPESSYEQYF
TGTGCCAGCAGCCAAAGCCCCGAGAGCTCCTACGAGCAGTACTTC
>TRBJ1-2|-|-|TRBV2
CASSVLGVNYGYTF
TGTGCCAGCAGTGTTCTAGGGGTTAACTATGGCTACACCTTC
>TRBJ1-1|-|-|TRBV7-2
CASSLISSGNTEAFF
TGTGCCAGCAGCTTAATATCGTCAGGGAACACTGAAGCTTTCTTT
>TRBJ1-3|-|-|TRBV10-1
CASSGGDYGNTIYF
TGCGCCAGCAGCGGCGGGGATTATGGAAACACCATATATTTT
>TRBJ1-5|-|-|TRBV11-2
CASSLGDTRSGNQPQHF
TGTGCCAGCAGCTTAGGAGACACCCGCAGTGGCAATCAGCCCCAGCATTTT
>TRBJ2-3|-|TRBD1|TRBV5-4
CASRGDRVKADTQYF
TGTGCCAGCAGAGGGGACAGGGTAAAGGCAGATACGCAGTATTTT
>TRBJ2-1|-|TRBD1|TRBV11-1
CASSPGQGNNNEQFF
TGTGCCAGCAGCCCGGGACAGGGGAACAACAATGAGCAGTTCTTC
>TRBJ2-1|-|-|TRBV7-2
CASSLRDYNEQFF
TGTGCCAGCAGCTTGCGGGACTACAATGAGCAGTTCTTC